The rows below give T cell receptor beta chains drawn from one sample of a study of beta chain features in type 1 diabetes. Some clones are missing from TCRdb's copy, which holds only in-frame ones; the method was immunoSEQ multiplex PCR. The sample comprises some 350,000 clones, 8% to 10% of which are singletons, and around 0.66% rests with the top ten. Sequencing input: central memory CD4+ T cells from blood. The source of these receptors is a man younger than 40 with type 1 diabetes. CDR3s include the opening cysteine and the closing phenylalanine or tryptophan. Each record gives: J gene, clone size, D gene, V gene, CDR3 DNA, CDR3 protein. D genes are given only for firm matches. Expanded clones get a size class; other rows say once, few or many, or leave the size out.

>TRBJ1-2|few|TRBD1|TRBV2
TGTGCCAGCTCGGGACAGGGGATAAGCTACACCTTC
CASSGQGISYTF
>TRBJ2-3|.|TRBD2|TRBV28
TGTGCCAGCAGTTTAGCGGGAGCCGGCACAGATACGCAGTATTTT
CASSLAGAGTDTQYF
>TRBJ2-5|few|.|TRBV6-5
TGTGCCAGCAGTTACGGGGCATCCTTTGCGACCCAGTACTTC
CASSYGASFATQYF
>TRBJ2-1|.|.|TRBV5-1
TGCGCCAGCAGCTCGTCCGGGACGCAGAGCTCCTACAATGAGCAGTTCTTC
CASSSSGTQSSYNEQFF
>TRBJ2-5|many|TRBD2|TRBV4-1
TGCGCCAGCAGCCTGACTAGCGCCCAAGAGACCCAGTACTTC
CASSLTSAQETQYF
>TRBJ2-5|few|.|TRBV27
TGTGCCAGCAGTTTGGGCAGCCAAGAGACCCAGTACTTC
CASSLGSQETQYF
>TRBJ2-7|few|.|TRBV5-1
TGCGCCAGCAGCTTAAATTACGAGCAGTACTTC
CASSLNYEQYF
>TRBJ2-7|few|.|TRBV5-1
TGCGCCAGCAGCTTGGTGGGGGCGACCTACGAGCAGTACTTC
CASSLVGATYEQYF
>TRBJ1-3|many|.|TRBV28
TGTGCCAGCAGTCCCATGTTAGCCTCTGGAAACACCATATATTTT
CASSPMLASGNTIYF
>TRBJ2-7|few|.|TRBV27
TGTGCCAGCAGTTTCTTCAGCGGGACAGCTAGTTACTCCTACGAGCAGTACTTC
CASSFFSGTASYSYEQYF
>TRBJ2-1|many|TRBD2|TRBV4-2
TGTGCCAGCAGCCAATCGACTAGCGGGAGAATCGGGAATGAGCAGTTCTTC
CASSQSTSGRIGNEQFF
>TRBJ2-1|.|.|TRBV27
TGTGCCAGCAGTTATGGGGGGAACTACAATGAGCAGTTCTTC
CASSYGGNYNEQFF
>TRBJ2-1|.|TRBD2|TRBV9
TGTGCCAGCAGCGCCCGGACTAGCGAAGATGAGCAGTTCTTC
CASSARTSEDEQFF
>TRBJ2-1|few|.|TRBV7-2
TGTGCCAGCATCTCCTCTAGAAACAATGAGCAGTTCTTC
CASISSRNNEQFF
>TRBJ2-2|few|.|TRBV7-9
TGTGCCAGCAGCTTAGGGACTCATAAATCCGGGGAGCTGTTTTTT
CASSLGTHKSGELFF
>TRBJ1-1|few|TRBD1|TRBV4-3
TGCGCCAGCAGCCAAGAACCCTGGGGCCAGGGGGCTGAAGCTTTCTTT
CASSQEPWGQGAEAFF
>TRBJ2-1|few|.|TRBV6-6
TGTGCCAGCAGGGACTGGGGATACAATGAGCAGTTCTTC
CASRDWGYNEQFF
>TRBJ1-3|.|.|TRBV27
TGTGCCAGCAGTCTTTCCGGTGGAAACACCATATATTTT
CASSLSGGNTIYF
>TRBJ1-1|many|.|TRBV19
TGTGCCAGTAGTATCTTGACCGGGAATGGCGAAGCTTTCTTT
CASSILTGNGEAFF
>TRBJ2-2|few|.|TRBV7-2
TGTGCCAGCAGCCCCGACTTTAACACCGGGGAGCTGTTTTTT
CASSPDFNTGELFF
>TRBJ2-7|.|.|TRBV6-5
TGTGCCAGCAGTTATAATCCCCCAAAACTGGCCTACGAGCAGTACTTC
CASSYNPPKLAYEQYF
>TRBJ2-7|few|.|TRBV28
TGTGCCAGCAGTTTAGGGGGAGGACCCTACGAGCAGTACTTC
CASSLGGGPYEQYF
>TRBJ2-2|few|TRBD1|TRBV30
TGTGCCTGGAGTGTAGGGGACAGGGGTTTTTTT
CAWSVGDRGFF
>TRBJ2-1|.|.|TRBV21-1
TGTGCCAGCAGCTTATTAGGGCGTGAGCAGTTCTTC
CASSLLGREQFF
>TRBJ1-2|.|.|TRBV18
TGTGCCAGCTCACCGTCCGAGGTGGAGGACTACACCTTC
CASSPSEVEDYTF
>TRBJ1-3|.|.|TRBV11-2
TGTGCCAGCAGCTTAGGGGTCATAAACACCATATATTTT
CASSLGVINTIYF
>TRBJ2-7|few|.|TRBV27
TGTGCCAGCAGTCGGACAGCTACTTCCTACGAGCAGTACTTC
CASSRTATSYEQYF
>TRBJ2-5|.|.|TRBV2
TGTGCCAGCTCGAGGGCGTTCATCCAAGAGACCCAGTACTTC
CASSRAFIQETQYF
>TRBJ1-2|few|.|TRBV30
TGTGCCTGGAGTGTAGGGGGTGTCAATGGCTACACCTTC
CAWSVGGVNGYTF
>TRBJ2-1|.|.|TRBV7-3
TGTGCCAGCAGCCCTGGACAGCCGAATGAGCAGTTCTTC
CASSPGQPNEQFF
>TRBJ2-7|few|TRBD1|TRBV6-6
TGTGCCAGCAGTGACCTCGGGACAGGAACCTACGAGCAGTACTTC
CASSDLGTGTYEQYF
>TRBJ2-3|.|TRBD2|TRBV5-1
TGCGCCAGCAGCAAGGGACTAGCGGGTATTGATACGCAGTATTTT
CASSKGLAGIDTQYF
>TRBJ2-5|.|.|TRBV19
TGTGCCAGTAGTCAGGGGGGAAACAAAGAGACCCAGTACTTC
CASSQGGNKETQYF
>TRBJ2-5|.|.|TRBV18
TGTGCCAGCTCACCAGGGGGCGCGAAAGAGACCCAGTACTTC
CASSPGGAKETQYF
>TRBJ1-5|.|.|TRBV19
TGTGCCAGTAGTATTAGGACAGGCAATCAGCCCCAGCATTTT
CASSIRTGNQPQHF
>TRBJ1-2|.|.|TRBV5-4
TGTGCCAGCAGCGCCGATACTTATGGCTACACCTTC
CASSADTYGYTF
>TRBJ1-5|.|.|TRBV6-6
TGTGCCAGCAGCCGAAATCAGCCCCAGCATTTT
CASSRNQPQHF
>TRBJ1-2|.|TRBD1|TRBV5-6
TGTGCCAGCAGCTCGATGGGCAGGGGGTATGGCTACACCTTC
CASSSMGRGYGYTF
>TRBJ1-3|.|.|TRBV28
TGTGCCAGCAGTTACCCAGGCTCTGGAAACACCATATATTTT
CASSYPGSGNTIYF
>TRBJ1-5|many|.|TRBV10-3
TGTGCCACTGCCGACTATGGCCAGCCCCAGCATTTT
CATADYGQPQHF